This T cell receptor beta chain was captured by sequencing in a study of T cell repertoires in cytomegalovirus infection. As for the study in general: Recently identified HLA-C-restricted CMV epitopes and well-studied HLA-B-restricted CMV epitopes were used by the study. It can be stated that public TCR beta signatures indicated CMV infection as well as a matching HLA type.

V was trimmed by 0 bases and J by 0 bases, leaving 12 bases between them. CDR1 and CDR2 (germline): DFQATT, SNEGSKA (reference sequence). The CDR3 is 16 residues long. Points on this clonotype: Its antigen is still unknown.

One entry per CDR3 protein results from TCRdb running MiXCR on the reads. The sample records about 480,000 distinct CDR3 sequences, more than 30% being singletons. This receptor was identified in a human donor in good health (CMV status not recorded). Some clones in this sample may be carry-over from other donors' samples. The source was cultured PBMCs, collected from culture after CMV antigen stimulation. The chain couples TRBV20-1 to TRBJ1-5; D unresolved. The CDR3 loop reads CSARDSMKGSNQPQHF. In DNA, the CDR3 is TGCAGTGCTAGAGATTCTATGAAGGGTAGCAATCAGCCCCAGCATTTT.